This entry lists 9 T cell receptor beta chains sequenced from one sample in a study of OX40 agonist ivuxolimab in advanced cancers. The data were produced by immunoSEQ multiplex PCR, yet TCRdb's version contains in-frame clones alone and is incomplete. The data show about 76,000 clones, with roughly four fifths seen just once and 1.5% to 2% held by the top ten. Here the sequenced sample was CD4+ or CD8+ T cells sorted from blood, taken in a trial of the OX40 agonist ivuxolimab. The receptors originated from an adult with an advanced solid tumor such as melanoma, head and neck, liver or kidney cancer.

V and J are TRBV6-5 and TRBJ2-7; 8 bases fit TRBD2. CDR1 and CDR2 from the germline V gene are MNHEY and SVGAGI. V gave up 0 bases and J gave up 6 bases; unmatched junction bases: 4. The CDR3 is 14 amino acids. CDR3 protein: CASSYSRGAGEQYF. In DNA form, the CDR3 reads TGTGCCAGCAGTTACTCGCGGGGGGCTGGCGAGCAGTACTTC.

This sequence joins TRBV30 and TRBJ1-2, with D unresolved. The CDR3 has 13 amino acids. CDR1 and CDR2 from the germline V gene are GTSNPN and SVGIG (reference sequence). The V gene lost 2 bases and the J gene lost 4 bases, with 11 bases spanning the gap. CDR3: CAWSRLIFYGYTF. CDR3 bases: TGTGCCTGGAGTAGACTGATCTTCTATGGCTACACCTTC.

This clone was seen a few times. This chain joins TRBV20-1 and TRBJ2-1; no clear D. The CDR3 has 11 amino acids. Per germline, CDR1 DFQATT and CDR2 SNEGSKA (reference sequence). V was clipped by 5 bases and J by 10 bases, with 12 bases between them. This CDR3 reads CSARFGSEQFF. The CDR3 region has the DNA TGCAGTGCTCGCTTCGGAAGCGAGCAGTTCTTC.

The chain couples TRBV7-2 to TRBJ2-5; tentative D call: TRBD1 (6 bases). V lost 4 bases and J lost 1, with 10 bases in between. This CDR3 spans 14 amino acids. CDR1 and CDR2 (germline): SGHTA, FQGNSA. CDR3 in amino acids: CASSSGQIQETQYF. CDR3 bases: TGTGCCAGCAGCTCCGGACAGATCCAAGAGACCCAGTACTTC.

The gene calls are TRBV18 and TRBJ2-5; D remains ambiguous. The germline V gene has CDR1 KGHSH and CDR2 LQKENI. There are 13 residues in the CDR3. V dropped 6 bases and J dropped 5 bases, with 13 bases sitting between them. The CDR3 reads CASSDRSWETQYF. In DNA form, the CDR3 reads TGTGCCAGCTCGGATAGATCCTGGGAGACCCAGTACTTC.

The chain has TRBV10-3 and TRBJ1-3; D may be TRBD1 (5 bases). V lost 4 bases and J lost 1, with 23 bases in between. Per the germline V gene, CDR1 is ENHRY and CDR2 is SYGVKD. The CDR3 has 19 residues. CDR3 in amino acids: CAISAPESTALPSGNTIYF. The CDR3 DNA sequence: TGTGCCATCAGTGCTCCCGAATCGACAGCACTCCCGTCTGGAAACACCATATATTTT.

The chain couples TRBV7-9 to TRBJ1-4; maybe TRBD1 (6 bases). Germline V gene data show CDR1 as SEHNR and CDR2 as FQNEAQ (reference sequence). Trimming took 5 bases from V and 6 from J, leaving 13 bases between them. This CDR3 is built from 14 residues. The CDR3 protein is CASSTDGGYEKLFF. The CDR3 DNA follows: TGTGCCAGCAGCACCGACGGGGGCTATGAAAAACTGTTTTTT.

The V and J genes are TRBV28 and TRBJ2-3; possibly TRBD1 for D (6 bases). The germline CDR1 and CDR2 sequences are MDHEN and SYDVKM. Trimming took off 10 bases at V and 0 bases at J, with 11 bases between the two ends. This CDR3 has 13 residues. The CDR3 reads CAIRDTSTDTQYF. The CDR3 DNA reads as TGTGCCATCCGGGACACAAGCACAGATACGCAGTATTTT.

The chain employs TRBV5-6 and TRBJ1-4; TRBD1 matches at 9 bases. Trimming at V came to 4 bases and at J to 6 bases, leaving 7 bases not matched to a gene. Germline V gene sequence: CDR1 SGHDT, CDR2 YYEEEE. The CDR3 loop spans 15 amino acids. CDR3 DNA sequence: TGTGCCAGCAGCCCCGCGGGACAGGGCGATGAAAAACTGTTTTTT. This sequence encodes CASSPAGQGDEKLFF.